The T cell receptor (beta chain) described here comes from a study of identical twins. Study results and limitations: The abundant beta clonotypes from cord blood had fewer insertions, and memory repertoires had none of this.

Germline lookup yields CDR1 KGHDR and CDR2 SFDVKD. Trimming left V 4 bases short and J 7 bases short, with 14 bases between. The CDR3 runs 14 residues. TCRdb re-derived calls from the 5' RACE reads in MiXCR, one entry per CDR3 protein. The sample holds around 650,000 distinct CDR3 sequences, just over 7% seen once. For this clonotype: Its specificity is not known.

These data were likewise used in another study, on yellow fever vaccine responses in identical twins.

Specimen: PBMCs. The V gene is TRBV24-1, the J gene TRBJ2-3; a weak D match, TRBD1 (7 bases). This TCR derives from a woman younger than 30 in good health. Here the CDR3 DNA reads TGTGCCACCAGTGACATTGCGGGACAGAATACGCAGTATTTT. It codes for CATSDIAGQNTQYF.